This T cell receptor (beta chain) was documented in a study of shared clonotypes between healthy human individuals. Study details: For every donor, three CD4 naive, three CD4 memory, two CD8 naive and one CD8 memory plates were used.

CD45RO negativity and positive selection for CCR7 defined naive CD8 cells, a population that excluded terminally differentiated effector memory CD45RA+ cells. Donors comprised only Caucasian adults living in Nashville, Tennessee. CDR3 length: 15 amino acids. Trimming took off 7 bases at V and 3 bases at J, with 19 bases between the two ends. Per germline, CDR1 MNHNY and CDR2 SVGAGI (reference sequence). Assay: immunoSEQ multiplex PCR; the TCRdb copy retains only in-frame clones and omits some. The repertoire holds about 820,000 clones, with about 92% as singletons. The genes are TRBV6-6 and TRBJ2-7; no definite D call. The sequence was collected from a man younger than 45 in good health. Input material: naive CD8+ T cells sorted from blood. CDR3 loop: CASINGRIPSYEQYF. The DNA for the CDR3 is TGTGCCAGCATCAACGGACGTATCCCCAGCTACGAGCAGTACTTC.